This T cell receptor (beta chain) came from a study of blood T cell repertoires in COVID-19. Study as a whole: T cells, B-cell-depleted T cells, or PBMCs supplied cDNA or gDNA.

Authors' methods: Estimation of nucleated cell counts relied on the amplification of reference gene primers. Libraries were prepared by immunoSEQ multiplex PCR; TCRdb keeps only in-frame clonotypes and omits some of them. The D gene and trimming were derived from the DNA, and the V and J assignments and clone size from that table. The sample lists 250,000 to 400,000 clones, approximately 90% occurring once. The Seattle patients joined while their infection was active and were tracked longitudinally afterward. The CDR3 length is 14 residues. Trimming left V 7 bases short and J 2 bases short, with 12 bases between. Germline V CDR1 and CDR2: LGHNT, FRNRAP.

Sequenced sample: peripheral blood. The chain employs TRBV12-5 and TRBJ1-5, with D unclear. The sequence derives from a woman aged 30 to 39 with COVID-19, enrolled during active disease. The CDR3 DNA sequence: TGTGCTAGTGTAAACCAGTTGGGCAATCAGCCCCAGCATTTT. Translating gives CASVNQLGNQPQHF. Full variable domain (remainder filled in from reference TRBV12-5 and TRBJ1-5): DARVTQTPRHKVTEMGQEVTMRCQPILGHNTVFWYRQTMMQGLELLAYFRNRAPLDDSGMPKDRFSAEMPDATLATLKIQPSEPRDSAVYFCASVNQLGNQPQHFGDGTRLSIL.